What follows are 32 T cell receptor beta chains derived from one specimen sequenced in a study of blood T cell repertoires in COVID-19. The protocol was immunoSEQ multiplex PCR, while the TCRdb copy is restricted to in-frame clones and leaves out a portion. Of a few hundred thousand clones listed, 80% to 85% were seen once; the top ten hold about 5%. Material for sequencing was PBMCs or T cells enriched from blood (not recorded which). These receptor sequences come from a woman aged 50 to 60 who had recovered from COVID-19.

This sequence joins TRBV11-3 and TRBJ1-2, with TRBD1 identical over 7 bases. J gave up 10 bases and V 5 bases, and 10 bases lay outside the gene matches. Per germline, CDR1 SGHNT and CDR2 YENEEA. The CDR3 has 13 residues. As DNA, the CDR3 is TGTGCCAGCAGCCCGCCTGACAGGGCGTCCTACACCTTC. This translates into CASSPPDRASYTF.

The rearrangement uses TRBV29-1 and TRBJ1-4; 9 bases agree with TRBD1. The CDR3 covers 14 residues. Germline V gives CDR1 SQVTM, CDR2 ANQGSEA. J was trimmed by 7 bases and V by 4 bases; bases with no gene match: 7. The DNA for the CDR3 is TGCAGCGTTGCGACGGGGACAGGGAGTGAAAAACTGTTTTTT. It is translated as CSVATGTGSEKLFF.

This clone was seen just once. V usage is TRBV11-2 and J usage is TRBJ2-3, with 11 bases identical to TRBD1. CDR1 and CDR2 from the germline V gene are SGHAT and FQNNGV. The CDR3 is 18 amino acids. With V trimmed by 0 bases and J by 6 bases, 11 bases remained unmatched. The CDR3: CASSLEKRGQGAKDTQYF. In DNA, the CDR3 is TGTGCCAGCAGCTTAGAAAAGCGAGGACAGGGGGCGAAGGATACGCAGTATTTT.

This clone was found many times. The chain couples TRBV11-2 to TRBJ1-1, with no clear D. V lost 7 bases to trimming and J lost 5 bases, with 8 bases between them. The CDR3 totals 11 residues. Germline-derived CDR1 and CDR2 are SGHAT and FQNNGV. The CDR3 loop is CASTFETEAFF. In DNA form, the CDR3 reads TGTGCCAGCACCTTTGAGACTGAAGCTTTCTTT.

The chain links TRBV9 to TRBJ2-3; the match to TRBD2 covers 7 bases. Trimming cost V 0 bases and J 0 bases; bases outside gene matches: 4. CDR3 length equals 16 residues. Germline loops: CDR1 SGDLS, CDR2 YYNGEE. Written as DNA, the CDR3 is TGTGCCAGCAGCGTAGGAGGGACTATTAGCACAGATACGCAGTATTTT. Its protein is CASSVGGTISTDTQYF.

This chain uses TRBV4-3 with TRBJ1-4, with D possibly matching TRBD1 (5 bases). The CDR3 covers 15 residues. In germline, CDR1 is LGHNA, CDR2 YSLEER. The V gene lost 0 bases and the J gene lost 4 bases, with 9 bases spanning the gap. CDR3 residues: CASSQDQGFNEKLFF. In DNA form, the CDR3 reads TGCGCCAGCAGCCAAGACCAGGGATTTAATGAAAAACTGTTTTTT.

The chain combines TRBV6-5 with TRBJ2-7, with TRBD2 identical over 7 bases. CDR1 is MNHEY, CDR2 SVGAGI, per germline. With 6 bases clipped from V and 0 bases from J, the junction kept 8 bases outside the gene matches. The CDR3 runs to 15 residues. The CDR3 DNA follows: TGTGCCAGCAGGGCGAGCGGGGCCAACTCCTACGAGCAGTACTTC. Amino acids: CASRASGANSYEQYF.

The rearrangement links TRBV19 to TRBJ1-5, with 9 nucleotides matching TRBD1. This CDR3 is built from 16 residues. Germline lookup yields CDR1 LNHDA and CDR2 SQIVND (reference sequence). V shed 2 bases and J 4 bases; nucleotides not matched to a gene: 6. The CDR3 DNA reads TGTGCCAGTAGTATATATCGGGACAGGGCGAATCAGCCCCAGCATTTT. This codes for CASSIYRDRANQPQHF.

The chain combines TRBV6-5 with TRBJ2-7, with 8 bases matching TRBD2. J gave up 9 bases and V 0 bases, and 10 bases lay outside the gene matches. Germline CDR1 and CDR2: MNHEY and SVGAGI. The CDR3 sequence is 15 residues long. The CDR3 DNA reads as TGTGCCAGCAGTTACTCCGAAAGAGGACTAGCTCGGCAGTACTTC. Protein product: CASSYSERGLARQYF.

This clone is a singleton in its sample. The rearrangement uses TRBV5-1 and TRBJ1-2; possible D gene TRBD1, 6 bases. V was pared by 5 bases and J by 1 base, with 15 bases between. This CDR3 spans 15 amino acids. The germline gives CDR1 SGHRS, CDR2 YFSETQ. As DNA, the CDR3 is TGCGCCAGCAGACCTGGACAGCTCTATAACTATGGCTACACCTTC. Amino acid sequence: CASRPGQLYNYGYTF.

The chain joins TRBV19 to TRBJ2-1; TRBD2 agrees at 11 bases. Germline assignment: CDR1 LNHDA and CDR2 SQIVND (reference sequence). This CDR3 contains 18 residues. The junction had 13 bases not matched to a gene; V was cut back by 1 base and J by 8 bases. The DNA of the CDR3 is TGTGCCAGTAGTATAGGGTGGCTAGCGGGAGGATTAATCGATGAGCAGTTCTTC. Its protein product is CASSIGWLAGGLIDEQFF.

The CDR3 DNA follows: TGTGCCTGGAGTAAGAGGCGGTTGGATTCCTATGGCTACACCTTC. The encoded protein is CAWSKRRLDSYGYTF. This rearrangement joins TRBV30 to TRBJ1-2, with D uncertain. The CDR3 consists of 15 residues. V lost 2 bases and J lost 4, with 17 bases in between. CDR1 and CDR2 from the germline V gene are GTSNPN and SVGIG (reference sequence).

CDR3 sequence reads: CASSLGGQREKLFF. Written as DNA, the CDR3 is TGTGCCAGCAGCCTAGGGGGACAGAGAGAAAAACTGTTTTTT. The gene calls are TRBV28 and TRBJ1-4; 7 bases line up with TRBD1. The CDR3 consists of 14 residues. Germline lookup yields CDR1 MDHEN and CDR2 SYDVKM. J was trimmed by 8 bases and V by 6 bases; bases with no gene match: 9.

The J gene is TRBJ2-3, the V gene TRBV29-1; 7 bases are a match to TRBD1. Germline CDR1 is SQVTM and CDR2 is ANQGSEA. This CDR3 is 13 amino acids long. V dropped 6 bases and J dropped 2; count of bases not matched to a gene: 5. The CDR3 loop is CSVQGTYTDTQYF. CDR3 bases: TGCAGCGTACAGGGGACGTACACAGATACGCAGTATTTT.

The V and J genes are TRBV5-4 and TRBJ1-1; D unresolved. The CDR3 has 16 amino acids. Germline loops: CDR1 SGHNT, CDR2 YYREEE (reference sequence). V lost 1 base and J lost 1, with 14 bases in between. The CDR3 nucleotides read TGTGCCAGCAGCTTGCCTTCAAGCCGGAGGAACACTGAAGCTTTCTTT. Translating it yields CASSLPSSRRNTEAFF.

The chain carries TRBV3-1 (or the pseudogene TRBV3-2) and TRBJ1-4; tentative D call: TRBD1 (5 bases). Germline V CDR1 and CDR2: LGHDT, YNNKEL (reference sequence). Trimming removed 1 base from V and 7 bases from J, with 10 bases in between. This CDR3 region has 14 residues. This CDR3 reads CASSQGGGGEKLFF. DNA for the CDR3: TGTGCCAGCAGCCAAGGGGGGGGTGGTGAAAAACTGTTTTTT.

The rearrangement links TRBV11-1 to TRBJ1-1; D is possibly TRBD1 (6 bases). Germline lookup yields CDR1 SGHAT and CDR2 FQDESV (reference sequence). CDR3 length equals 14 residues. V lost 5 bases and J lost 2, with 12 bases in between. The CDR3: CASSPQDRNTEAFF. CDR3 bases: TGTGCCAGCAGCCCTCAGGACAGAAACACTGAAGCTTTCTTT.

A word on this clone: This sample includes further DNA sequences coding for the same CDR3. The chain links TRBV27 to TRBJ1-1; D might be TRBD1 (6 bases). The ends were cut back, 1 base at V and 5 bases at J, with 8 bases in the middle. The CDR3 is 13 residues long. Germline V gene lookup returns CDR1 MNHEY and CDR2 SMNVEV (reference sequence). The CDR3 nucleotides read TGTGCCAGCAGTTTATTCAGGGGTACTGAAGCTTTCTTT. Amino acids: CASSLFRGTEAFF.

This clone showed up just a few times. The gene calls are TRBV29-1 and TRBJ1-2, with D hard to call. CDR3 size: 10 residues. Germline assignment: CDR1 SQVTM and CDR2 ANQGSEA. Deletions cut 7 bases from V and 6 bases from J, with 9 bases between. CDR3 nucleotide sequence: TGCAGCGGGAGGGATGATGGCTACACCTTC. Protein: CSGRDDGYTF.

The chain has TRBV11-3 and TRBJ1-2, with no clear D. CDR3 size: 13 residues. CDR1 SGHNT and CDR2 YENEEA come from the germline V gene. Trimming stripped 1 base from V and 5 bases from J, with 8 bases between. In DNA, the CDR3 is TGTGCCAGCAGCTTAGTAGAGGGATATGGCTACACCTTC. Its translation: CASSLVEGYGYTF.

The chain is built from TRBV4-2 and TRBJ2-1; TRBD2 agrees at 10 bases. Germline-derived CDR1 and CDR2 are LGHNA and YNFKEQ. This CDR3 has 15 amino acids. Trimming took 1 base from V and 4 from J; bases not matched to a gene: 1. The CDR3 nucleotides are TGTGCCAGCAGCCAAGGGACTAGCGGATACAATGAGCAGTTCTTC. As protein: CASSQGTSGYNEQFF.

The gene calls are TRBV3-1 (or the pseudogene TRBV3-2) and TRBJ2-7; tentative D call: TRBD2 (5 bases). Trimming cost V 2 bases and J 1 base, with 9 bases left between them. This CDR3 spans 14 amino acids. The V gene's germline CDR1 is LGHDT and CDR2 YNNKEL (reference sequence). The CDR3 spells CASSQRGYSYEQYF. CDR3 bases: TGTGCCAGCAGCCAACGAGGGTATTCCTACGAGCAGTACTTC.

The V call is TRBV6-5, the J call TRBJ1-4, with 8 bases that match TRBD1. The CDR3 covers 15 residues. Germline V gives CDR1 MNHEY, CDR2 SVGAGI. V was clipped by 2 bases and J by 7 bases; unmatched bases: 6. The CDR3 DNA reads TGTGCCAGCAGTTACACGGGACAGGAAGCTGAAAAACTGTTTTTT. It translates to CASSYTGQEAEKLFF.

J is TRBJ2-2 and V is TRBV5-1, with D possibly TRBD1 on 6 matching bases. Per germline, CDR1 SGHRS and CDR2 YFSETQ. Between the trimmed V and J ends, which lost 5 bases and 6 bases, there was a span of 17 bases. The CDR3 is made up of 15 amino acids. CDR3 in DNA: TGCGCCAGCAGGGTGGGGGCAAGTATGGCCGGGGAGCTGTTTTTT. The encoded protein is CASRVGASMAGELFF.

The chain carries TRBV7-9 and TRBJ2-5; D is ambiguous. Germline CDR1 is SEHNR and CDR2 is FQNEAQ (reference sequence). The CDR3 is 14 residues long. The V and J ends lost 1 base and 5 bases respectively, with 11 bases between them. The CDR3 protein is CASSLGSDAETQYF. DNA of the CDR3: TGTGCCAGCAGCTTAGGATCTGATGCGGAGACCCAGTACTTC.

The chain has TRBV7-2 and TRBJ1-1, with D unclear. Germline CDR1 is SGHTA and CDR2 is FQGNSA. The CDR3 consists of 14 residues. The germline V and J ends were trimmed by 5 bases and 4 bases, with 14 bases remaining between them. CDR3 nucleotide sequence: TGTGCCAGCAGCGGGTTATCGACAACCACTGAAGCTTTCTTT. It yields the protein CASSGLSTTTEAFF.

The chain combines TRBV28 with TRBJ2-7; 14 bases align to TRBD2. This CDR3 has 16 residues. Germline V gene data show CDR1 as MDHEN and CDR2 as SYDVKM. V dropped 5 bases and J dropped 6; count of bases not matched to a gene: 9. CDR3 sequence: CASSVPGTSGRTEQYF. The CDR3, as DNA: TGTGCCAGCAGTGTCCCCGGGACTAGCGGGAGAACCGAGCAGTACTTC.

This clone was detected once. The chain joins TRBV6-5 to TRBJ2-1; 9 bases map to TRBD2. Germline V lookup: CDR1 MNHEY, CDR2 SVGAGI. With V trimmed by 5 bases and J by 1 base, 0 bases remained unmatched. The CDR3 loop spans 14 amino acids. The CDR3 loop reads CASSLAGSYNEQFF. In nucleotides, the CDR3 is TGTGCCAGCAGTCTAGCGGGATCCTACAATGAGCAGTTCTTC.

The sample holds one count of this clone. This chain joins TRBV9 and TRBJ1-2; the D is unclear. The CDR3 is 14 residues long. Germline V lookup: CDR1 SGDLS, CDR2 YYNGEE. Trimming removed 3 bases at V and 6 bases at J, with 15 bases between. CDR3 sequence: CASSASGGYDGYTF. In nucleotides, the CDR3 is TGTGCCAGCAGCGCCTCGGGTGGATACGATGGCTACACCTTC.

This chain joins TRBV24-1 and TRBJ1-2; D is uncertain. The V gene's germline CDR1 is KGHDR and CDR2 SFDVKD. The CDR3 is made up of 12 amino acids. Trimming took 9 bases from V and 4 from J, leaving 11 bases between them. The CDR3 loop is CATAEVGYGYTF. The CDR3, as DNA: TGTGCCACCGCGGAGGTCGGCTATGGCTACACCTTC.

The CDR3 nucleotides read TGTGCCAGCAGCTTGGGACAGCTAAACTATGGCTACACCTTC. It translates to CASSLGQLNYGYTF. The chain joins TRBV11-1 to TRBJ1-2, with 7 bases identical to TRBD1. Losses at the gene ends were 3 bases for V and 2 bases for J; bases not matched to a gene: 3. This CDR3 contains 14 residues. CDR1 and CDR2 from the germline V gene are SGHAT and FQDESV (reference sequence).

V usage is TRBV9 and J usage is TRBJ2-3; 15 bases line up with TRBD2. The CDR3 has 17 amino acids. The V and J ends lost 3 bases and 3 bases, in that order; junction bases with no gene match: 5. The germline gives CDR1 SGDLS, CDR2 YYNGEE. The DNA of the CDR3 is TGTGCCAGCAGCGCGACCGGGACTAGCGGGAGGACAGATACGCAGTATTTT. This codes for CASSATGTSGRTDTQYF.